The sequence of this T cell receptor (beta chain) was determined in a study of T cell responses to AZD1222 COVID-19 vaccine. Generated by immunoSEQ multiplex PCR, the TCRdb table keeps only in-frame clones and is missing some. The sample shows about 140,000 clones, and under 2.5% sits with its ten largest clones. Germline CDR1 reads LNHDA; CDR2 reads SQIVND (reference sequence). Unmatched junction bases numbered 8, after V lost 7 bases and J lost 4 bases. The CDR3 is made up of 14 amino acids. The clonotype comes from an adult in good health. Sequencing used peripheral blood. The chain is built from TRBV19 and TRBJ1-2, with 8 bases identical to TRBD1. CDR3 nucleotide sequence: TGTGCCAGTAACCTGCAGGGGGCCACCTATGGCTACACCTTC. Protein: CASNLQGATYGYTF.